Listed below are T cell receptor beta chains from one sample, sequenced in a study of T-cell memory formation after mild COVID-19. In TCRdb, the 5' RACE reads were re-called with MiXCR into one record per CDR3 protein. The sample yields roughly 560,000 distinct CDR3 sequences, roughly 21% seen once. Sequencing was carried out using PBMCs or a T cell subset sorted from them (not recorded which). Receptors originate from an adult woman who had mild COVID-19 (a few samples of this study predate the infection). Cell type and time point are not known. CDR3s include the opening cysteine and the closing phenylalanine or tryptophan. Each record gives: D gene, J gene, clone size, V gene, CDR3 DNA, CDR3 protein. D genes are given only for firm matches. Clone sizes are given selectively: once, few, many, or a class where the clone is expanded.

d_call: TRBD1
j_call: TRBJ2-2
clone_size: NA
v_call: TRBV6-5
cdr3_nt: TGTGCCAGCAGTTGGGGAAGGGGGCGGTTTACCGGGGAGCTGTTTTTT
cdr3_aa: CASSWGRGRFTGELFF

d_call: TRBD1
j_call: TRBJ1-1
clone_size: few
v_call: TRBV6-5
cdr3_nt: TGTGCCAGCTGGACAGGCCCTCGTTACACTGAAGCTTTCTTT
cdr3_aa: CASWTGPRYTEAFF

d_call: NA
j_call: TRBJ2-7
clone_size: few
v_call: TRBV3-1
cdr3_nt: TGTGCCAGCAGCCAAGATAGGAACAGGGTGAGCTACGAGCAGTACTTC
cdr3_aa: CASSQDRNRVSYEQYF

d_call: NA
j_call: TRBJ2-7
clone_size: NA
v_call: TRBV12-3/TRBV12-4
cdr3_nt: TGTGCCAGCACCGGAGGAGGGGCGCGGAGCGAGCAGTACTTC
cdr3_aa: CASTGGGARSEQYF

d_call: NA
j_call: TRBJ2-3
clone_size: NA
v_call: TRBV3-1
cdr3_nt: TGTGCCAGCAGCCAAGATCCACCCAAGCAGTATTTT
cdr3_aa: CASSQDPPKQYF

d_call: TRBD2
j_call: TRBJ2-7
clone_size: NA
v_call: TRBV19
cdr3_nt: TGTGCCAGTAATCTCGGACTAGGTCCCTACGAGCAGTACTTC
cdr3_aa: CASNLGLGPYEQYF

d_call: TRBD1
j_call: TRBJ1-2
clone_size: NA
v_call: TRBV3-1
cdr3_nt: TGTGCCAGCAGCCAAGACCAGGGGGCGCAGGATGGCTACACCTTC
cdr3_aa: CASSQDQGAQDGYTF

d_call: NA
j_call: TRBJ2-1
clone_size: NA
v_call: TRBV5-1
cdr3_nt: TGCGCCAGCAGCCCGGACCTAGTGGAGGAGCAGTTCTTC
cdr3_aa: CASSPDLVEEQFF

d_call: TRBD1
j_call: TRBJ2-1
clone_size: few
v_call: TRBV30
cdr3_nt: TGTGCCTGGAGTGGATTAGGACAGGGGAACGCTGAGCAGTTCTTC
cdr3_aa: CAWSGLGQGNAEQFF

d_call: TRBD1
j_call: TRBJ1-2
clone_size: NA
v_call: TRBV11-2
cdr3_nt: TGTGCCAGCAGCTCAAACACGGGACAGGGGAATGGCTACACCTTC
cdr3_aa: CASSSNTGQGNGYTF